Described below is a single TCR beta chain sequence and its context. This clone's antigen is unknown. No much larger clone exists at a distance of one base, and base qualities are not known. This entry is derived from a study of blood T cell repertoires in COVID-19 (TCRdb year 2020). A note on the overall study: Collaborator samples came from the United States, Italy and Spain and covered acute and convalescent phases of COVID-19. The prospective study material was composed of cDNA or gDNA derived from T cells, B-cell-depleted T cells, or PBMCs. Subjects who had been exposed to COVID-19, were actively infected with it, or had recovered from it provided the deeply sampled blood TCRbeta repertoires that made up the dataset. The repertoires were released in a freely available public database intended as a resource for research on the immune response to SARS-CoV-2. Samples came from the ongoing ImmuneRACE study (first 160 participants) plus 1,254 subjects from 6 global collaborators. The sample metadata nearly always contained a de-identified subject ID, COVID-19 status, age in years and sex. Where available, HLA class I and class II types were obtained from metadata supplied by the sample provider rather than from assay-based typing. What the study reported, not specific to this receptor: The amount of clinical and demographic metadata varied by source and participant and was provided uncurated.

TCRbeta CDR3 regions were amplified from genomic DNA by means of the immunoSEQ Assay, a bias-controlled multiplex PCR. In the original analysis: The number of nucleated cells in each sample was estimated by amplification of reference gene primers within the assay. To quantify the absolute abundance of each unique TCRbeta CDR3 rearrangement, sequence reads were collapsed and filtered. Productive Simpson clonality was computed per sample as the square root of Simpson's diversity index over productive rearrangements. The table comes from immuneACCESS by way of TCRdb, which keeps in-frame sequences with V and J called. Part of the clones is missing from these tables; in studies checked, under half for an unresolved V gene and the rest for unknown reasons. From that table come the V and J calls and clone size; the DNA was used to work out D and trimming. This sample comprises hundreds of thousands of clones, about 88% of them detected only once. The top ten clones comprise almost 3% of the sample.

Enrolling through a virtual design, the prospective study's participants ranged in age from roughly 18 to 95 years and lived across about two dozen United States geographic areas. In the prospective study, cohorts were assigned on the basis of participant-reported clinical history obtained from a screening survey and a study questionnaire. Recovered participants in ImmuneRACE Cohort 3 were defined by two consecutive negative NP/OP PCR tests, clearance by a healthcare professional, or resolution of symptoms. In the prospective study, whole blood, serum and a nasopharyngeal or oropharyngeal swab were collected from each participant by mobile phlebotomists. Additional blood draws and questionnaires over an approximately 2-month period could optionally be provided by prospective study participants. Before DNA extraction, blood samples from the prospective study were shipped at room temperature or frozen.

The clonotype comes from a woman younger than 45 who had recovered from COVID-19. The sequenced sample consisted of PBMCs or T cells enriched from blood (not recorded which).

CDR3 loop: CASSRGQLNIQYF. The bases read TGTGCCAGCAGCCGTGGACAGTTGAACATTCAGTACTTC. The V and J segments used are TRBV4-2 and TRBJ2-4; D gene: possibly TRBD1, on 6 matching bases. Including cysteine and phenylalanine, the CDR3 has 13 amino acids. Kept here is only the CDR3 DNA, which spans 39 bases and is read in frame from base 1. The germline V gene specifies LGHNA as CDR1 and YNFKEQ as CDR2. V was cut back by 4 bases and J by 7 bases, leaving a gap of 11 bases between them.